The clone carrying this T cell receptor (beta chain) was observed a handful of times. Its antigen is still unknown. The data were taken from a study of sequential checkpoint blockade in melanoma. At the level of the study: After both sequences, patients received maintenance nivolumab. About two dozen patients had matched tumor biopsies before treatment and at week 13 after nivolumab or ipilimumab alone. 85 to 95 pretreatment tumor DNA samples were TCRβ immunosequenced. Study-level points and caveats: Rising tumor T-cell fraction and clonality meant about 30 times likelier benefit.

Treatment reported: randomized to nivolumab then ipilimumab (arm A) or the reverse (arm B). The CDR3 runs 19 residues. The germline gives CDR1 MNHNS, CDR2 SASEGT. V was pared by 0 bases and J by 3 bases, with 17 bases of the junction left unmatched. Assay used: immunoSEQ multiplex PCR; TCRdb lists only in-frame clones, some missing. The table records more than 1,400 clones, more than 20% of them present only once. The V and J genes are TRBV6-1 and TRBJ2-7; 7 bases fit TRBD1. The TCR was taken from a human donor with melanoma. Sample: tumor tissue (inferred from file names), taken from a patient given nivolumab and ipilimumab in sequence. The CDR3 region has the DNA TGTGCCAGCAGTGAAGCGCGATTGACAGGGCCACAGAAAGGCTACGAGCAGTACTTC. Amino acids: CASSEARLTGPQKGYEQYF.